What follows are 21 T cell receptor beta chains derived from one specimen sequenced in a study of HIV-infected children after antiretroviral therapy interruption. Unique molecular identifiers were included in an RNA-based 3' RACE TCR library. MiXCR, run by TCRdb on the 3' RACE reads, gives a single entry per CDR3 protein. This sample has about 15,000 distinct CDR3 sequences, with about 3.6% found just once. Treatment: PENTA 11 planned treatment interruption arm or continuous ART arm. Sequences were derived from CD45RO+ CD8+ T cells from PBMCs, pooled from several time points, sampled from a donor given antiretroviral therapy, either interrupted or continuous. Documented subset: memory CD8+ CD45RO+ CD45RA- T cells. Receptors were obtained from a pool of human donors with HIV.

In this sample, this clonotype turned up many times. The chain has TRBV3-1 and TRBJ2-7; 7 nucleotides agree with TRBD1. CDR1 is LGHDT, CDR2 YNNKEL, per germline (reference sequence). The CDR3 sequence is 13 residues long. V was clipped by 1 base and J by 6 bases; unmatched bases: 3. Here the CDR3 DNA reads TGTGCCAGCAGCCAAGCACAGGGGTCCGAGCAGTACTTC. Its protein is CASSQAQGSEQYF.

This clonotype was counted at least ten times. The CDR3 DNA sequence: TGTGCCACCTCAAACAGGGAGACAGATACGCAGTATTTT. Protein sequence: CATSNRETDTQYF. The chain carries TRBV6-5 and TRBJ2-3, with a weak D call TRBD1 (6 bases). This CDR3 region has 13 residues. The germline gives CDR1 MNHEY, CDR2 SVGAGI. Trimming pared 10 bases from V and 3 bases from J, leaving 14 bases between.

This clonotype was found many times. The chain is built from TRBV28 and TRBJ1-2; a possible D gene is TRBD1 (6 bases). The CDR3 is made up of 13 amino acids. Deletions cut 5 bases from V and 6 bases from J, with 13 bases between. The germline V gene encodes CDR1 MDHEN and CDR2 SYDVKM. DNA for the CDR3: TGTGCCAGCAGTGTTCGGGGGGCAGATGGCTACACCTTC. Its translation is CASSVRGADGYTF.

This clonotype was seen many times. The chain links TRBV4-1 to TRBJ2-7, with D possibly called TRBD1 or TRBD2 (5 bases each). The CDR3 sequence is 15 residues long. V was cut by 0 bases and J by 5 bases, with 14 bases left in between. The V gene's germline CDR1 is MGHRA and CDR2 YSYEKL. The CDR3 here is CASSQDPGAYHEQYF. The CDR3 bases are TGCGCCAGCAGCCAAGATCCCGGGGCTTACCACGAGCAGTACTTC.

This clonotype showed up many times. J is TRBJ2-3 and V is TRBV2; maybe TRBD2 (5 bases). CDR1 is SNHLY, CDR2 FYNNEI, per germline. V lost 2 bases to trimming and J lost 6 bases, with 24 bases between them. The CDR3 totals 18 residues. The CDR3 sequence: CASSEPTGVKREIDTQYF. The CDR3 DNA reads as TGTGCCAGCAGTGAACCTACCGGGGTGAAAAGGGAAATCGATACGCAGTATTTT.

This clonotype was observed many times. For the CDR3, the DNA is TGTGCCAGCAGGCAGGTCAATGATCAGCCCCAGCATTTT. Encoded protein: CASRQVNDQPQHF. This sequence joins TRBV6-2 or TRBV6-3 and TRBJ1-5; no firm D call. V gave up 6 bases and J gave up 5 bases, with 11 bases separating them. This CDR3 has 13 residues. Germline assignment: CDR1 MNHEY and CDR2 SVGEGT.

This clonotype was counted many times. The CDR3 DNA follows: TGTGCCAGCAGTTACTCCCGGGACAGGGCTCCCTATGGCTACACCTTC. The encoded protein is CASSYSRDRAPYGYTF. This chain connects TRBV6-2 or TRBV6-3 to TRBJ1-2; 9 bases are shared with TRBD1. Germline CDR1 is MNHEY and CDR2 is SVGEGT. V gave up 0 bases and J gave up 4 bases; unmatched junction bases: 6. This CDR3 has 16 residues.

This clonotype has just a few counts. The chain uses TRBV27 and TRBJ1-1; unclear D gene. Trimming removed 5 bases at V and 0 bases at J, with 25 bases between. Germline V gives CDR1 MNHEY, CDR2 SMNVEV (reference sequence). The CDR3 consists of 19 residues. The DNA for the CDR3 is TGTGCCAGCAGTACCAGGATCCCCGATACCTCTTTTATGAACACTGAAGCTTTCTTT. Its protein product is CASSTRIPDTSFMNTEAFF.

The sample holds many counts of this clonotype. The J gene is TRBJ2-7, the V gene TRBV5-6; D unclear. V lost 3 bases and J 8 bases, leaving 15 bases between the germline ends. The germline CDR1 and CDR2 sequences are SGHDT and YYEEEE. This CDR3 has 13 amino acids. The DNA for the CDR3 is TGTGCCAGCAGCTCCCGCTCGGAGAGTAAGCAGTACTTC. This gives the protein CASSSRSESKQYF.

In its sample, this clonotype was seen many times. V is TRBV28 and J is TRBJ1-2; D perhaps matches TRBD1 (5 bases). The CDR3 is 13 residues long. Trimming left V 6 bases short and J 4 bases short, with 12 bases between. Germline V CDR1 and CDR2: MDHEN, SYDVKM. The CDR3 coding sequence is TGTGCCAGCAGCCGGGGGGGGATCTATGGCTACACCTTC. Protein: CASSRGGIYGYTF.

This clonotype came up many times. This chain connects TRBV15 to TRBJ1-1; no reliable D call. The CDR3 is 13 residues long. Germline CDR1 reads LNHNV; CDR2 reads YYDKDF (reference sequence). V gave up 2 bases and J gave up 1 base, with 5 bases separating them. CDR3 nucleotides: TGTGCCACCAGCAGATCCAGGAACACTGAAGCTTTCTTT. Protein: CATSRSRNTEAFF.

By share of the sample, this clonotype is medium-sized. This chain joins TRBV4-3 and TRBJ2-3; D gene unclear. The V end was cut by 0 bases, the J end by 0 bases, with 10 bases between. CDR3 size: 16 residues. Germline loops: CDR1 LGHNA, CDR2 YSLEER. The CDR3: CASSQDFTISTDTQYF. CDR3 nucleotide sequence: TGCGCCAGCAGCCAAGATTTCACCATTAGCACAGATACGCAGTATTTT.

Ten or more counts support this clonotype. CDR3 sequence: CASSSARDEQFF. CDR3 in DNA: TGTGCCAGCAGCTCGGCCAGGGATGAGCAGTTCTTC. The rearrangement uses TRBV13 and TRBJ2-1; the D gene is possibly TRBD1 (5 bases). V dropped 4 bases and J dropped 8 bases, with 9 bases sitting between them. The germline V gene has CDR1 PRHDT and CDR2 FYEKMQ (reference sequence). The CDR3 covers 12 residues.

This chain connects TRBV7-2 to TRBJ2-7, with 11 bases matching TRBD2. There are 16 residues in the CDR3. Germline values: CDR1 SGHTA, CDR2 FQGNSA. J lost 2 bases, V lost 2 bases, and 5 bases had no gene match. The CDR3 DNA sequence: TGTGCCAGCAGCTTACCTAGCGGGGGGCTTCCCTACGAGCAGTACTTC. Translation: CASSLPSGGLPYEQYF.

This clonotype was picked up many times. This rearrangement joins TRBV6-6 to TRBJ2-1; 8 bases are a match to TRBD2. The V gene end was trimmed by 0 bases and the J gene end by 7 bases; junction bases not matched to a gene: 11. Germline lookup yields CDR1 MNHNY and CDR2 SVGAGI (reference sequence). This CDR3 has 17 amino acids. CDR3: CASSYSLAGGAGNEQFF. CDR3 bases: TGTGCCAGCAGTTACTCGCTTGCCGGGGGGGCCGGGAATGAGCAGTTCTTC.

The rearrangement uses TRBV7-2 and TRBJ2-7; D call uncertain. The CDR3 totals 12 residues. Looked up from germline, CDR1 is SGHTA and CDR2 is FQGNSA. The germline V and J ends were trimmed by 4 bases and 5 bases, with 9 bases remaining between them. The CDR3 coding sequence is TGTGCCAGCAGCTACGGTTCGAACGAGCAGTACTTC. Amino acids: CASSYGSNEQYF.

Within the sample, this clonotype is medium-sized. The V call is TRBV20-1, the J call TRBJ2-6, with D perhaps TRBD1 or TRBD2 (6 bases each). Trimming cost V 4 bases and J 1 base, with 17 bases left between them. From germline, CDR1 is DFQATT and CDR2 SNEGSKA (reference sequence). The CDR3 totals 17 residues. The CDR3 nucleotides read TGCAGTGCTATGGGGGACCAAGGGGGGTCTGGGGCCAACGTCCTGACTTTC. Its translation: CSAMGDQGGSGANVLTF.

The table lists this clonotype with many counts. V usage is TRBV7-9 and J usage is TRBJ2-6; D uncertain. V was cut by 1 base and J by 3 bases, with 1 base left in between. In germline, CDR1 is SEHNR, CDR2 FQNEAQ (reference sequence). This CDR3 has 13 residues. In DNA form, the CDR3 reads TGTGCCAGCAGCTTAGGTGGGGCCAACGTCCTGACTTTC. Translated: CASSLGGANVLTF.

V and J are TRBV15 and TRBJ2-7; tentative D call: TRBD1 (5 bases). CDR1 is LNHNV, CDR2 YYDKDF, per germline (reference sequence). The CDR3 length is 15 residues. V dropped 0 bases and J dropped 3 bases, with 12 bases sitting between them. CDR3 nucleotides: TGTGCCACCAGCAGAGACTCGACAGACCGCTACGAGCAGTACTTC. Amino acid sequence: CATSRDSTDRYEQYF.

In its sample, this clonotype was seen a few times. This sequence joins TRBV28 and TRBJ2-5, with a tentative D call TRBD1 (6 bases). The CDR3 has 13 residues. CDR1 is MDHEN, CDR2 SYDVKM, per germline. V shed 5 bases and J shed 4 bases, with 11 bases lying between them. This CDR3 is CASSTPGVETQYF. The CDR3 DNA is TGTGCCAGCAGTACTCCAGGGGTAGAGACCCAGTACTTC.

This clonotype was recorded many times. This chain joins TRBV20-1 and TRBJ2-1; 10 positions match TRBD2. The trim removed 2 bases at V and 4 bases at J, leaving 5 bases unmatched. Per germline, CDR1 DFQATT and CDR2 SNEGSKA (reference sequence). CDR3 length: 15 amino acids. In DNA, the CDR3 is TGCAGTGCTAGAACCAGCGGGAGGGATTACAATGAGCAGTTCTTC. Protein product: CSARTSGRDYNEQFF.